The present T cell receptor beta chain was sequenced within a study of vaccination effects on CD4 cells after COVID-19. Study-level results: Marked clonal contraction of infection- and vaccine-induced clones was seen late after vaccination. No early post-infection timepoints were available in the study, which also included few convalescent patients. In vaccinees who were healthy, merely 1 out of 255 vaccine-induced clones cross-reacted with common cold coronaviruses.

This clone was seen once. The antigen remains unidentified. Repertoires were generated with immunoSEQ multiplex PCR, while TCRdb's copy carries only in-frame clones and drops some. Here the sample spans approximately 44,000 clones, roughly 82% being singletons. With the ViraFEST assay, the study expanded antigen-specific CD4+ T cells using viral peptide pools, then sequenced them. After more than 8 days in culture, the CD4+ T cells were isolated. Vaccine recipients lacked prior SARS-CoV-2 infection and had negative nucleocapsid antibodies. Germline assignment: CDR1 MNHNY and CDR2 SVGAGI (reference sequence). The CDR3 contains 15 residues. Trimming took off 0 bases at V and 6 bases at J, with 15 bases between the two ends.

V gene TRBV6-6 combines with J gene TRBJ2-7; D is uncertain. The receptor was derived from a human donor who received a COVID-19 vaccine. The sample was CD4+ T cells from PBMCs cultured with HCoV-NL63 spike peptides, taken before COVID-19 vaccination. The DNA of the CDR3 is TGTGCCAGCAGTTACTCCCTACGTAGTGTTGGCGAGCAGTACGTC. Its translation: CASSYSLRSVGEQYV.